The next 5 T cell receptor beta chains were all read from a single sample in a study of graft-versus-host responses after intestinal transplantation. Investigators treated the graft tissue so that it released intraepithelial and lamina propria lymphocytes. The method was immunoSEQ multiplex PCR; TCRdb's version includes in-frame clones alone and lacks a portion of them. The sample has 22,000 or so clones; around 76% are singletons. The sequences come from ileum tissue, collected 12 days after intestinal transplant. The receptors derive from a human patient who received an intestinal transplant, so some T cells may come from the graft donor.

Remarks on this clone: One junction end does not reproduce the germline sequence, and a read error may be involved. Other DNA sequences in the sample encode the same CDR3. V gene TRBV4-1 combines with J gene TRBJ1-1, with D tentatively TRBD1 (5 bases). The V gene's germline CDR1 is MGHRA and CDR2 YSYEKL. The CDR3 extends over 17 amino acids. CDR3 sequence reads: CASSRRVPGLRHTEAFF. CDR3 nucleotide sequence: TGCGCCAGCAGCCGGCGGGTTCCGGGACTGCGGCACACTGAGGCTTTCTTT.

The gene calls are TRBV6-6 and TRBJ1-1; TRBD1 agrees at 7 bases. The J segment lost 1 base and the V segment lost 2 bases, leaving 1 base of the junction unmatched. Germline CDR1 is MNHNY and CDR2 is SVGAGI (reference sequence). The CDR3 is 14 amino acids. The CDR3 nucleotides read TGTGCCAGCAGTTACGACAGGGCGAACACTGAAGCTTTCTTT. It codes for CASSYDRANTEAFF.

V usage is TRBV6-1 and J usage is TRBJ2-7; TRBD1 matches 9 bases. The CDR3 is 15 amino acids. The junction had 4 bases not matched to a gene; V was cut back by 4 bases and J by 0 bases. Per germline, CDR1 MNHNS and CDR2 SASEGT. For the CDR3, the DNA is TGTGCCAGCAGTGCGACAGGGGGTAGCTCCTACGAGCAGTACTTC. Encoded protein: CASSATGGSSYEQYF.

The rearrangement joins TRBV19 to TRBJ2-7, with TRBD1 identical over 9 bases. V shed 2 bases, J shed 3 bases, and the junction held 5 bases outside the gene matches. The CDR3 is 15 amino acids. Per the germline V gene, CDR1 is LNHDA and CDR2 is SQIVND (reference sequence). The CDR3, as DNA: TGTGCCAGTAGTATAAGCAGGACAGGGGTCTACGAGCAGTACTTC. It is translated as CASSISRTGVYEQYF.

The chain uses TRBV5-4 and TRBJ2-7; TRBD2 matches 8 bases. The CDR3 is 16 residues long. The germline V gene has CDR1 SGHNT and CDR2 YYREEE (reference sequence). V was clipped by 0 bases and J by 4 bases; unmatched bases: 9. In DNA, the CDR3 is TGTGCCAGCAGCTTGGTCGGCGGGGGGAACTCATACGAGCAGTACTTC. As protein: CASSLVGGGNSYEQYF.